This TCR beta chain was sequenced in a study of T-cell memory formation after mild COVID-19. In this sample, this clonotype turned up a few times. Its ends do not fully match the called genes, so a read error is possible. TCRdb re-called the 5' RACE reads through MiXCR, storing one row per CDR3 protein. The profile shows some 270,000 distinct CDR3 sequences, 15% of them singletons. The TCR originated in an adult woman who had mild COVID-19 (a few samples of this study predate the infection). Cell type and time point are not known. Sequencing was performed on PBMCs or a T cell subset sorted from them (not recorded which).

The CDR3 DNA is TGTGCCAGCAGCTTAGGAGGGGAAAGGCGCTTC. Translated, it gives CASSLGGERRF. The rearrangement uses TRBV7-9 and TRBJ2-7; D tentatively reads TRBD1 or TRBD2 (5 bases each). Per germline, CDR1 SEHNR and CDR2 FQNEAQ (reference sequence). This CDR3 contains 11 residues.